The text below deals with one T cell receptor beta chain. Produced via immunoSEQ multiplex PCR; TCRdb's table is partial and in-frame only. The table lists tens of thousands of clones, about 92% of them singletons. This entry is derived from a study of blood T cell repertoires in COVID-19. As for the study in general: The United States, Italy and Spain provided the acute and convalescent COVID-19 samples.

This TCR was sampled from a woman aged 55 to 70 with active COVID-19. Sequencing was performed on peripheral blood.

CDR3 sequence: CASSESPAQGLPSYEQYF. The CDR3 coding sequence is TGCGCCAGCAGTGAGTCGCCAGCACAGGGGCTACCCTCCTACGAGCAGTACTTC. This chain links TRBV10-2 with TRBJ2-7, with 7 positions matching TRBD1. Per germline, CDR1 WSHSY and CDR2 SAAADI. V was clipped by 0 bases and J by 0 bases; unmatched bases: 11. The CDR3 loop spans 18 amino acids.